Each of the 13 T cell receptor beta chains below was sequenced from the same sample in a study of control samples from healthy donors and cancer patients. Generated by immunoSEQ multiplex PCR, the TCRdb table keeps only in-frame clones and is missing some. In the table there are approximately 20,000 clones, around 80% of which are singletons. The source material was PBMCs. The receptors shown here come from a woman aged 70-85 years with lung cancer.

This clone was seen more than once but under ten times. This rearrangement joins TRBV4-3 to TRBJ1-2; TRBD1 is a possible D gene (6 bases). CDR1 is LGHNA, CDR2 YSLEER, per germline. CDR3 length: 15 amino acids. The germline V and J ends were trimmed by 4 bases and 2 bases, with 14 bases remaining between them. In DNA form, the CDR3 reads TGCGCCAGCAGCCCGATCGGGGGCGGGAACTATGGCTACACCTTC. Amino acid sequence: CASSPIGGGNYGYTF.

V usage is TRBV27 and J usage is TRBJ1-6; D gene unclear. Germline assignment: CDR1 MNHEY and CDR2 SMNVEV (reference sequence). The CDR3 is 15 residues long. V was trimmed by 2 bases and J by 7 bases, leaving 12 bases between them. The CDR3 loop reads CASSLSPETNSPLHF. CDR3 in DNA: TGTGCCAGCAGTTTAAGTCCAGAAACGAATTCACCCCTCCACTTT.

The J gene is TRBJ1-5, the V gene TRBV18, with D perhaps TRBD1 (5 bases). The V and J ends lost 4 bases and 2 bases respectively, with 12 bases between them. From germline, CDR1 is KGHSH and CDR2 LQKENI. CDR3 length equals 15 residues. In nucleotides, the CDR3 is TGTGCCAGCTCACTAGACAGTAATCGCAATCAGCCCCAGCATTTT. It specifies CASSLDSNRNQPQHF.

The chain uses TRBV28 and TRBJ1-1; tentatively, D is TRBD1 (6 bases). The CDR3 has 14 residues. Germline assignment: CDR1 MDHEN and CDR2 SYDVKM. The germline V and J ends were trimmed by 2 bases and 5 bases, with 12 bases remaining between them. This CDR3 reads CASSLDLGGTEAFF. In DNA form, the CDR3 reads TGTGCCAGCAGTTTAGATTTAGGGGGGACTGAAGCTTTCTTT.

Concerning this clone: The junction differs from germline at one of its ends, possibly a read error. This chain uses TRBV2 with TRBJ2-7, with 10 bases fitting TRBD1. Germline assignment: CDR1 SNHLY and CDR2 FYNNEI. This CDR3 contains 15 residues. The CDR3 sequence is CASREGQGDTDEQYF. CDR3 nucleotides: TGTGCCAGCAGAGAAGGACAGGGGGACACAGACGAGCAGTACTTC. The complete variable domain, with remaining parts taken from reference TRBV2 and TRBJ2-7, reads EPEVTQTPSHQVTQMGQEVILRCVPISNHLYFYWYRQILGQKVEFLVSFYNNEISEKSEIFDDQFSVERPDGSNFTLKIRSTKLEDSAMYFCASREGQGDTDEQYFGPGTRLTVT.

The table lists this clone with a few counts. V and J are TRBV5-6 and TRBJ1-4; no definite D call. V was clipped by 0 bases and J by 8 bases, with 14 bases between them. CDR3 length equals 15 residues. Germline assignment: CDR1 SGHDT and CDR2 YYEEEE. This CDR3 is CASSLGTEPIEKLFF. Here the CDR3 DNA reads TGTGCCAGCAGCTTGGGAACAGAACCCATAGAAAAACTGTTTTTT.

The chain joins TRBV5-1 to TRBJ2-7; D call uncertain. CDR1 is SGHRS, CDR2 YFSETQ, per germline. The germline V and J ends were trimmed by 0 bases and 0 bases, with 4 bases remaining between them. This CDR3 contains 13 residues. For the CDR3, the DNA is TGCGCCAGCAGCTTGGAGGACTCCTACGAGCAGTACTTC. Translated: CASSLEDSYEQYF.

The chain uses TRBV3-1 (or the pseudogene TRBV3-2) and TRBJ2-3; D is undetermined. Between the trimmed V and J ends, which lost 2 bases and 0 bases, there was a span of 9 bases. Germline lookup yields CDR1 LGHDT and CDR2 YNNKEL (reference sequence). The CDR3 runs to 15 residues. CDR3 in amino acids: CASSQLGPSTDTQYF. The CDR3 bases are TGTGCCAGCAGCCAATTAGGGCCCAGCACAGATACGCAGTATTTT.

V is TRBV5-5 and J is TRBJ2-3; 12 positions match TRBD2. The V gene's germline CDR1 is SGHKS and CDR2 YYEKEE (reference sequence). V lost 6 bases and J lost 4; bases outside the gene matches: 6. The CDR3 totals 15 residues. CDR3 residues: CASNLLAGGADTQYF. As DNA, the CDR3 is TGTGCCAGCAACTTACTAGCGGGAGGCGCAGATACGCAGTATTTT.

Note on this clone: Within the sample, other DNA sequences also encode this same CDR3. This chain connects TRBV5-1 to TRBJ1-2, with 7 bases lining up with TRBD1. Germline V CDR1 and CDR2: SGHRS, YFSETQ. The CDR3 is 13 amino acids. The V gene end was trimmed by 3 bases and the J gene end by 3 bases; junction bases not matched to a gene: 2. This CDR3 is CASSSTGDYGYTF. The CDR3 coding sequence is TGCGCCAGCAGCTCAACAGGGGACTATGGCTACACCTTC.

The rearrangement uses TRBV9 and TRBJ2-7, with D unresolved. Germline CDR1 and CDR2: SGDLS and YYNGEE. The CDR3 runs 14 residues. The ends were cut back, 0 bases at V and 3 bases at J, with 10 bases in the middle. In DNA form, the CDR3 reads TGTGCCAGCAGCGTAGGAACTCAGGACTACGAGCAGTACTTC. It codes for CASSVGTQDYEQYF.

The V gene is TRBV2, the J gene TRBJ1-5; D gene uncertain. V was cut by 0 bases and J by 7 bases, with 4 bases left in between. The CDR3 is 12 amino acids. In germline, CDR1 is SNHLY, CDR2 FYNNEI. CDR3 amino acids: CASSEANQPQHF. The CDR3 nucleotides read TGTGCCAGCAGTGAAGCGAACCAGCCCCAGCATTTT.

The gene calls are TRBV28 and TRBJ2-7; D may correspond to TRBD1 or TRBD2 (5 bases each). The CDR3 sequence is 14 residues long. Trimming cost V 6 bases and J 1 base, with 13 bases left between them. Germline CDR1 is MDHEN and CDR2 is SYDVKM. The CDR3 loop is CASRHGTSSYEQYF. The CDR3, as DNA: TGTGCCAGCAGACACGGGACGTCATCCTACGAGCAGTACTTC.